This TCR beta chain was obtained from a study of T-cell reconstitution after alpha-beta-depleted transplantation in children. This clonotype was seen only a few times. The CDR3 spans 16 residues. The germline V gene has CDR1 KGHDR and CDR2 SFDVKD. With 3 bases clipped from V and 3 bases from J, the junction kept 6 bases outside the gene matches. Preparation of the TCRbeta library used unique molecular identifiers. Via MiXCR, TCRdb re-called the PCR reads, giving one row per CDR3 protein. The data hold some 840,000 distinct CDR3 sequences, with about 15% observed a single time. The sequences come from PBMCs, mostly from graft donor cells, collected 360 days after TCRalphabeta/CD19-depleted stem cell transplant. The receptor was isolated from a male patient younger than 18 who had a stem cell transplant for acute lymphoblastic leukemia, so the T cells may come from the graft donor. This sequence joins TRBV24-1 and TRBJ2-1; 8 nucleotides agree with TRBD2. The CDR3 DNA reads TGTGCCACCAGTGATCCCCTAGCGGGCCTCTACAATGAGCAGTTCTTC. Translated, it gives CATSDPLAGLYNEQFF.